Listed below are T cell receptor beta chains from one sample, sequenced in a study of blood T cell repertoires in COVID-19. TCRdb's table, derived via immunoSEQ multiplex PCR, lists solely in-frame clones and lacks some. The repertoire holds 430,000 or so clones, with approximately 90% as singletons. The sequencing sample was made of peripheral blood. Receptors originate from a man aged 18 to 35 with COVID-19, enrolled during active disease. Both conserved end residues are part of each CDR3. Each record gives: D gene, clone size, V gene, J gene, CDR3 DNA, CDR3 protein. A D gene is named only where the DNA matches it firmly. A row's size may be missing; if present it is once, few, many or a size class.

d_call: NA
clone_size: NA
v_call: TRBV4-2
j_call: TRBJ2-7
cdr3_nt: TGTGCCAGCAGCCAAGATATACTAGCTACCTACGAGCAGTACTTC
cdr3_aa: CASSQDILATYEQYF

d_call: NA
clone_size: NA
v_call: TRBV2
j_call: TRBJ1-5
cdr3_nt: TGTGCCAGCAGTGAAGGTGAGGTTAGCAATCAGCCCCAGCATTTT
cdr3_aa: CASSEGEVSNQPQHF

d_call: TRBD1
clone_size: NA
v_call: TRBV2
j_call: TRBJ2-5
cdr3_nt: TGTGCCAGCAGTGGGGGGACAGGGGATCAAGAGACCCAGTACTTC
cdr3_aa: CASSGGTGDQETQYF

d_call: NA
clone_size: NA
v_call: TRBV19
j_call: TRBJ2-5
cdr3_nt: TGTGCCAGTAGTATAGATCCTCGACCGGCTAGAGGGACCCAGTACTTC
cdr3_aa: CASSIDPRPARGTQYF

d_call: NA
clone_size: NA
v_call: TRBV28
j_call: TRBJ2-7
cdr3_nt: TGTGCCAGCATATCGACAGTCCCCTACGAGCAGTACTTC
cdr3_aa: CASISTVPYEQYF

d_call: TRBD2
clone_size: NA
v_call: TRBV11-2
j_call: TRBJ2-7
cdr3_nt: TGTGCCAGCAGCCCGTTAGCGGGGGTACACGAGCAGTACTTC
cdr3_aa: CASSPLAGVHEQYF

d_call: TRBD1
clone_size: NA
v_call: TRBV24-1
j_call: TRBJ2-3
cdr3_nt: TGTGCCACCAGTCCAGGGACAGGGCCAGATACGCAGTATTTT
cdr3_aa: CATSPGTGPDTQYF

d_call: NA
clone_size: NA
v_call: TRBV4-1
j_call: TRBJ2-1
cdr3_nt: TGCGCCAGCAGCCGAGATGCCGGGACTCAAAATGAGCAGTTCTTC
cdr3_aa: CASSRDAGTQNEQFF

d_call: TRBD2
clone_size: NA
v_call: TRBV5-4
j_call: TRBJ2-7
cdr3_nt: TGTGCCAGCAGCTCACTACTAGCGGGCCCTCCCTACGAGCAGTACTTC
cdr3_aa: CASSSLLAGPPYEQYF

d_call: TRBD1
clone_size: NA
v_call: TRBV7-9
j_call: TRBJ2-7
cdr3_nt: TGTGCCAGCAACCCGGGACAGGAGTACGAGCAGTACTTC
cdr3_aa: CASNPGQEYEQYF

d_call: TRBD2
clone_size: NA
v_call: TRBV7-8
j_call: TRBJ2-7
cdr3_nt: TGTGCCAGCAGCTTAGCCGGGAGGCCTCCCTACGAGCAGTACTTC
cdr3_aa: CASSLAGRPPYEQYF

d_call: NA
clone_size: once
v_call: TRBV27
j_call: TRBJ2-7
cdr3_nt: TGTGCCAGCAGCAGTTTAAACAGGGTTAGCAACGAGCAGTACTTC
cdr3_aa: CASSSLNRVSNEQYF

d_call: NA
clone_size: NA
v_call: TRBV29-1
j_call: TRBJ2-5
cdr3_nt: TGCAGCGTTGAGCGACGACTAGATCAAGAGACCCAGTACTTC
cdr3_aa: CSVERRLDQETQYF

d_call: TRBD1
clone_size: few
v_call: TRBV29-1
j_call: TRBJ1-5
cdr3_nt: TGCAGCGTTCTTTTGACAGGGGGAAGCGGCAATCAGCCCCAGCATTTT
cdr3_aa: CSVLLTGGSGNQPQHF

d_call: TRBD2
clone_size: NA
v_call: TRBV6-5
j_call: TRBJ2-5
cdr3_nt: TGTGCCAGCAGTCGTAGCGGGGGGCCACAAGAGACCCAGTACTTC
cdr3_aa: CASSRSGGPQETQYF

d_call: TRBD1
clone_size: NA
v_call: TRBV5-1
j_call: TRBJ2-5
cdr3_nt: TGCGCCAGCAGCTTTATATATGGTACAGGGGGCACTGGGGAGACCCAGTACTTC
cdr3_aa: CASSFIYGTGGTGETQYF

d_call: TRBD1
clone_size: NA
v_call: TRBV5-4
j_call: TRBJ2-1
cdr3_nt: TGTGCCAGCAGCTTCCCCGGGACAGGGGGTGTCGATGAGCAGTTCTTC
cdr3_aa: CASSFPGTGGVDEQFF

d_call: TRBD1
clone_size: once
v_call: TRBV6-1
j_call: TRBJ2-7
cdr3_nt: TGTGCCAGCAGTGCACGGGACAGGGGCTTAACCTACGAGCAGTACTTC
cdr3_aa: CASSARDRGLTYEQYF

d_call: NA
clone_size: NA
v_call: TRBV27
j_call: TRBJ2-1
cdr3_nt: TGTGCCAGCACGACTAGACGGGGGAACCCATGGGAGCAGTTCTTC
cdr3_aa: CASTTRRGNPWEQFF

d_call: NA
clone_size: NA
v_call: TRBV29-1
j_call: TRBJ2-7
cdr3_nt: TGCAGCGTTGTTTACGGTTCCTACGAGCAGTACTTC
cdr3_aa: CSVVYGSYEQYF

d_call: NA
clone_size: NA
v_call: TRBV2
j_call: TRBJ1-4
cdr3_nt: TGTGCCAGCAGTCTACGTCTCCCCGGTGAAAAACTGTTTTTT
cdr3_aa: CASSLRLPGEKLFF

d_call: TRBD2
clone_size: NA
v_call: TRBV19
j_call: TRBJ2-1
cdr3_nt: TGTGCCAGTAGTATGTCTAGCGGTTACAATGAGCAGTTCTTC
cdr3_aa: CASSMSSGYNEQFF

d_call: TRBD2
clone_size: few
v_call: TRBV24-1
j_call: TRBJ2-2
cdr3_nt: TGTGCCACCAGTGATTTGGGACTAGCGGGAGGGACGAACACCGGGGAGCTGTTTTTT
cdr3_aa: CATSDLGLAGGTNTGELFF